This T cell receptor beta chain was documented in a study of blood T cell repertoires in COVID-19. Study context: Samples of COVID-19 (acute and convalescent) were obtained from the United States, Italy and Spain. From T cells, B-cell-depleted T cells, or PBMCs came the material, which was cDNA or gDNA.

Original handling: Using reference gene primer amplification, nucleated cell counts were estimated. Clones were sequenced by immunoSEQ multiplex PCR, and TCRdb holds only the in-frame ones, with some missing. V, J and clone size derive from that table, while D and trimming were established from the DNA sequence. The sample lists fewer than 200,000 clones, 80% occurring once. V lost 4 bases and J 6 bases, leaving 10 bases between the germline ends. The CDR3 is 14 residues long. Germline CDR1 and CDR2: KGHSH and LQKENI. J is TRBJ1-6 and V is TRBV18, with D possibly TRBD1 on 5 matching bases. This clonotype was obtained from a man aged 55-75 years with acute or convalescent COVID-19. The specimen was peripheral blood. CDR3 in amino acids: CASSLRESNSPLHF. CDR3 coding DNA: TGTGCCAGCTCACTCAGGGAATCTAATTCACCCCTCCACTTT.